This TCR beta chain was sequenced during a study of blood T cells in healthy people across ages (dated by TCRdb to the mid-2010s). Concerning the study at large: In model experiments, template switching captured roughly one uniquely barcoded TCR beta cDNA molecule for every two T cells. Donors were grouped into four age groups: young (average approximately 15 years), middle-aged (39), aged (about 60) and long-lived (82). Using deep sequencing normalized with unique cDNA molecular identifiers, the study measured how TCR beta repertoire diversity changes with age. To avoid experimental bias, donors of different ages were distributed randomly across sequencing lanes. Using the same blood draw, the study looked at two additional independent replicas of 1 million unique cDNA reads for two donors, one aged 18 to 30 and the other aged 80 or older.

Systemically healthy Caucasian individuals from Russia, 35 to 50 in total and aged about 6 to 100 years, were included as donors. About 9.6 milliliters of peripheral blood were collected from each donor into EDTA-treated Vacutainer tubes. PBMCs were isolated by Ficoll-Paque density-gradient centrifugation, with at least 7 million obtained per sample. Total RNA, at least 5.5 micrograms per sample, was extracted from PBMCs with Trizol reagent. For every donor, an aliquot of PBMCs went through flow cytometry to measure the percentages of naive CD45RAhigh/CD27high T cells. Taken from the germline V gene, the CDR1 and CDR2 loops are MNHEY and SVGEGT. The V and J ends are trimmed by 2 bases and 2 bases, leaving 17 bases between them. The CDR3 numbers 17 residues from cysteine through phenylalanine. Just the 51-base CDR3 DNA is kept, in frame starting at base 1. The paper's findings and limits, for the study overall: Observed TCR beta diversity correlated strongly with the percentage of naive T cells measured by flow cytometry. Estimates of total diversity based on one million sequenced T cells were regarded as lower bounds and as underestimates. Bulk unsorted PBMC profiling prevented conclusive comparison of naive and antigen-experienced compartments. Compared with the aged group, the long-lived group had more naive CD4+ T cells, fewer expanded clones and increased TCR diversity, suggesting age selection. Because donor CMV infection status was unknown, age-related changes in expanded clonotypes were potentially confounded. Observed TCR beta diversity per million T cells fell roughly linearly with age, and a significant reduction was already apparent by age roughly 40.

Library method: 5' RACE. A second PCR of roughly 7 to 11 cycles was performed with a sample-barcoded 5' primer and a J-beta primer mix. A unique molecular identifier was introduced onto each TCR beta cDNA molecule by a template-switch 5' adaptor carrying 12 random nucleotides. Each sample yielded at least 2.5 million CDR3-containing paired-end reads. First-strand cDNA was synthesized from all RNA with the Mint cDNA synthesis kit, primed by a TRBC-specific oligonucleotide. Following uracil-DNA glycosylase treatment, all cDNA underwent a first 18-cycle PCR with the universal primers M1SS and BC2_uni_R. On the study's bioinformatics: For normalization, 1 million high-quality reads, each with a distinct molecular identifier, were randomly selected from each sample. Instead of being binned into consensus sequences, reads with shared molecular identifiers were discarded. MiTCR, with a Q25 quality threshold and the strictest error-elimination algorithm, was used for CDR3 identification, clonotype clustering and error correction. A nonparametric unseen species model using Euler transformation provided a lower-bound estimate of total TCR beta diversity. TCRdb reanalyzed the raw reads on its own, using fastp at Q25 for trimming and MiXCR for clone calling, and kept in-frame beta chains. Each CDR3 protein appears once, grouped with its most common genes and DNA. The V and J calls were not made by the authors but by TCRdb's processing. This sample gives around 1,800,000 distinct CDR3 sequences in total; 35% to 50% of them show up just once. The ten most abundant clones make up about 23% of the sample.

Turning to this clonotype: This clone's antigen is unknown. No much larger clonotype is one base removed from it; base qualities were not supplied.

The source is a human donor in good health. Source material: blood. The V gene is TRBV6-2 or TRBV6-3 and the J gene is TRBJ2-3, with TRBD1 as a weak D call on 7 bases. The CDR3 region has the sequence CASSYRGRDTLTDTQYF. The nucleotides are TGTGCCAGCAGTTACAGGGGGCGGGACACCCTCACAGATACGCAGTATTTT.